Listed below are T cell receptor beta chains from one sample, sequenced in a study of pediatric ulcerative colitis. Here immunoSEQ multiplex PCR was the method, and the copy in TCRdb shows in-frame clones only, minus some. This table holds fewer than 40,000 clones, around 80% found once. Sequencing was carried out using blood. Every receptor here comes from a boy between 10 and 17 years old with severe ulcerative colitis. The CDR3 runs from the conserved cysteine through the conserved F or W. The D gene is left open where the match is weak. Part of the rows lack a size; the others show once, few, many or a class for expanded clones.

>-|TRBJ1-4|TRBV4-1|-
CASSHLLGGSGEKLFF
TGCGCCAGCAGCCACCTCCTCGGGGGTTCAGGCGAAAAACTGTTTTTT
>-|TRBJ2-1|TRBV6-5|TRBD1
CASSYRGQAYNEQFF
TGTGCCAGCAGTTACAGGGGGCAGGCCTACAATGAGCAGTTCTTC
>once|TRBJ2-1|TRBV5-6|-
CASSITGDEQFF
TGTGCCAGCAGCATAACAGGTGACGAGCAGTTCTTC
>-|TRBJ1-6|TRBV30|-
CAWSVLIPGANSPLHF
TGTGCCTGGAGTGTACTGATCCCCGGGGCTAATTCACCCCTCCACTTT
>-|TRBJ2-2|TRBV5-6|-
CASSLGGAGELFF
TGTGCCAGCAGCTTAGGGGGGGCCGGGGAGCTGTTTTTT
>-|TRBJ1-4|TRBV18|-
CASSQQNEKLFF
TGTGCCAGCTCCCAGCAGAATGAAAAACTGTTTTTT
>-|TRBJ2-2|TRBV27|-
CASSRDSNTGELFF
TGTGCCAGCAGTCGGGACTCGAACACCGGGGAGCTGTTTTTT
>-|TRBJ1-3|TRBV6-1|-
CASSEVWALSGNTIYF
TGTGCCAGCAGTGAAGTTTGGGCCCTCTCTGGAAACACCATATATTTT
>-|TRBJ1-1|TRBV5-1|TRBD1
CATRSGTGVTEAFF
TGCGCCACCCGATCCGGGACAGGGGTAACTGAAGCTTTCTTT
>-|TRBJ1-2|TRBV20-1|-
CSAVLYGYTF
TGCAGTGCCGTCCTATATGGCTACACCTTC
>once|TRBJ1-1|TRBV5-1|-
CASSESIQGANTEAFF
TGCGCCAGCAGCGAATCGATACAGGGTGCGAACACTGAAGCTTTCTTT
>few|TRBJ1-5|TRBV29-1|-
CSVRGGSNQPQHF
TGCAGCGTTCGGGGGGGAAGCAATCAGCCCCAGCATTTT
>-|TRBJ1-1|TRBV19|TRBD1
CASRNRGGGTEAFF
TGTGCCAGTAGAAACAGGGGCGGGGGAACTGAAGCTTTCTTT
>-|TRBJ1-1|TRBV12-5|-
CASGEDTLNTEAFF
TGTGCTAGTGGCGAGGACACCCTGAACACTGAAGCTTTCTTT
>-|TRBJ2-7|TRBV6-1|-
CASSPGGEQYF
TGTGCCAGCAGTCCCGGGGGCGAGCAGTACTTC
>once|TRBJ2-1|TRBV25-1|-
CASSPFLDGMMLDEQFF
TGTGCCAGCAGCCCCTTCTTGGACGGGATGATGTTGGATGAGCAGTTCTTC
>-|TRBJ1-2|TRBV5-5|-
CASSLVRDYGYTF
TGTGCCAGCAGCTTGGTGAGGGACTATGGCTACACCTTC
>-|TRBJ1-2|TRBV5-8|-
CASSGGYSYGYTF
TGTGCCAGCAGCGGGGGCTACTCCTATGGCTACACCTTC
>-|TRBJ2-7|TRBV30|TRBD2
CAWSVGGGTSEQYF
TGTGCCTGGAGTGTAGGCGGGGGTACTAGCGAGCAGTACTTC
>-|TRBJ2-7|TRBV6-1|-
CATDVGAPLEQYF
TGTGCCACGGACGTGGGGGCTCCCCTGGAGCAGTACTTC
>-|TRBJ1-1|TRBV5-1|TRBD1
CASSPTRQGDTEAFF
TGCGCCAGCAGCCCTACCCGACAGGGGGACACTGAAGCTTTCTTT
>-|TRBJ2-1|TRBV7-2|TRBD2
CASSLVGGEQFF
TGTGCCAGCAGCTTAGTGGGAGGGGAGCAGTTCTTC
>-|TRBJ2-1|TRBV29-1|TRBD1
CSADRGPNNEQFF
TGCAGCGCCGACAGGGGGCCCAACAATGAGCAGTTCTTC
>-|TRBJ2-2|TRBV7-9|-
CASSLVQTGELFF
TGTGCCAGCAGCTTAGTGCAGACCGGGGAGCTGTTTTTT
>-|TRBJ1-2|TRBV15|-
CATSREPPQGLGGYTF
TGTGCCACCAGCAGAGAACCCCCCCAGGGCCTAGGGGGCTACACCTTC
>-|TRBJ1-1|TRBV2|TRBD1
CASRGSRDRGHFRAFF
TGTGCCAGCAGAGGGAGCCGGGACAGGGGACATTTTAGAGCTTTCTTT
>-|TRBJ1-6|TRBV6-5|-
CASSFRGSSPLHF
TGTGCCAGCAGTTTCCGGGGAAGCTCACCCCTCCACTTT
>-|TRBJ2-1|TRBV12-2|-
CASRLASSRDRGHNEQFF
TGTGCAAGTCGCTTAGCGTCCAGCCGGGACAGGGGGCACAATGAGCAGTTCTTC
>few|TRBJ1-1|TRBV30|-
CAWSRTALRNTEAFF
TGTGCCTGGAGTAGGACAGCCCTCAGGAACACTGAAGCTTTCTTT
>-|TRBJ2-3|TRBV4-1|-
CASSQADLTDTQYF
TGCGCCAGCAGCCAAGCGGATCTCACAGATACGCAGTATTTT
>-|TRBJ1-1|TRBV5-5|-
CASSRALSAEAFF
TGTGCCAGCAGCAGGGCTCTTAGCGCTGAAGCTTTCTTT
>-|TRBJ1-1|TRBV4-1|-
CASSQVPGGMNTEAFF
TGCGCCAGCAGCCAAGTACCGGGAGGGATGAACACTGAAGCTTTCTTT
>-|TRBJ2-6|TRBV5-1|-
CASSWNGEPGANVLTF
TGCGCCAGCAGCTGGAATGGGGAACCTGGGGCCAACGTCCTGACTTTC
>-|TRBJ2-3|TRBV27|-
CASSIQGSTDTQYF
TGTGCCAGCAGTATCCAGGGATCTACAGATACGCAGTATTTT
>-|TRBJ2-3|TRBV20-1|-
CSAATDTQYF
TGCAGTGCCGCCACAGATACGCAGTATTTT
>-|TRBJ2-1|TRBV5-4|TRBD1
CASRGQGTPNEQFF
TGTGCCAGCAGGGGACAGGGGACGCCGAATGAGCAGTTCTTC
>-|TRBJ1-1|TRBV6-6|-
CASRLDTNTEAFF
TGTGCCAGCAGACTTGACACGAACACTGAAGCTTTCTTT
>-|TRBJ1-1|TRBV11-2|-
CASSQILEAFF
TGTGCCAGCAGTCAAATTTTAGAGGCTTTCTTT
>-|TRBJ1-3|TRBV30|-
CAWMGRGRSSGNTIYF
TGTGCCTGGATGGGTAGGGGGAGAAGCTCTGGAAACACCATATATTTT
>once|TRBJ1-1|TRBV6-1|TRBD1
CASSESLDRGSEAFF
TGTGCCAGCAGTGAATCATTGGACAGGGGATCGGAAGCTTTCTTT
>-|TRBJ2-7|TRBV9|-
CASSVAGAEQYF
TGTGCCAGCAGCGTAGCAGGTGCCGAGCAGTACTTC
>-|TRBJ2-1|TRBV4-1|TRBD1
CASSQEWTGGFWQFF
TGCGCCAGCAGCCAAGAGTGGACAGGGGGCTTTTGGCAGTTCTTC
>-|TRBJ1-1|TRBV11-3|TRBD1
CASSTGGAGTEAFF
TGTGCCAGCAGCACAGGGGGCGCAGGAACTGAAGCTTTCTTT
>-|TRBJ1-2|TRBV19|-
CASRRNYGYTF
TGTGCCAGTCGTCGGAACTATGGCTACACCTTC
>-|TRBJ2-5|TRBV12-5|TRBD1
CASGPGDRLEETQYF
TGTGCTAGTGGCCCCGGGGACAGGTTGGAGGAGACCCAGTACTTC
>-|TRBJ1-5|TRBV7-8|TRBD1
CASSLGGQGFRNQPQHF
TGTGCCAGCAGCTTAGGGGGACAGGGGTTCCGCAATCAGCCCCAGCATTTT
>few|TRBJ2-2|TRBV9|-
CASSVQGTGELFF
TGTGCCAGCAGCGTTCAAGGCACCGGGGAGCTGTTTTTT
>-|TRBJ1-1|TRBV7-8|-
CASSLGRDIHMNTEAFF
TGTGCCAGCAGCCTCGGACGGGACATCCACATGAACACTGAAGCTTTCTTT
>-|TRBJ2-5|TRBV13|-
CASMHRVEETQYF
TGTGCCAGCATGCACAGGGTGGAAGAGACCCAGTACTTC